The clone carrying this T cell receptor (beta chain) appeared a few times. The sample originates from a study of blood T cell repertoires in COVID-19. Study-level information: Italy, Spain and the United States were the sources of the convalescent and acute COVID-19 samples. T cells, B-cell-depleted T cells, or PBMCs supplied cDNA or gDNA.

CDR3 length: 15 residues. Germline loops: CDR1 MNHNY, CDR2 SVGAGI (reference sequence). V lost 6 bases and J lost 5; bases outside the gene matches: 7. Libraries were prepared by immunoSEQ multiplex PCR; TCRdb keeps only in-frame clonotypes and omits some of them. The table includes fewer than 200,000 clones, approximately 80% detected once. Participants were aged 18 to 89 years from some 24 US areas. Cohorts were assigned according to the clinical history that participants reported. This receptor was identified in a man aged 45-65 years who had recovered from COVID-19. The chain couples TRBV6-6 to TRBJ2-3; 11 nucleotides align to TRBD2. The sample taken for sequencing was PBMCs or T cells enriched from blood (not recorded which). The CDR3 DNA reads TGTGCCAGCAGACCCCCCGGGACTAGCGGAGATACGCAGTATTTT. Residues: CASRPPGTSGDTQYF.